One sample yielded the 20 T cell receptor beta chains listed below, sequenced in a study of long-term antiretroviral therapy in people with HIV. The assay, immunoSEQ v3.0, was run at survey level. Method: immunoSEQ multiplex PCR; TCRdb's copy keeps in-frame clones and lacks some. The sample lists 30,000 to 40,000 clones, roughly 80% seen once, with 6.5% to 9% in the top ten. The material was unsorted PBMCs, obtained 0.4 years before starting antiretroviral therapy. The receptors originated from a man between 18 and 35 years old with HIV.

The chain employs TRBV7-2 and TRBJ1-5; no firm D call. Germline CDR1 is SGHTA and CDR2 is FQGNSA. V was pared by 1 base and J by 4 bases, with 5 bases between. The CDR3 has 13 residues. DNA for the CDR3: TGTGCCAGCAGCTTAGAACAGAATCAGCCCCAGCATTTT. Its translation: CASSLEQNQPQHF. Together with reference TRBV7-2 and TRBJ1-5, the CDR3 gives the full variable domain: GAGVSQSPSNKVTEKGKDVELRCDPISGHTALYWYRQSLGQGLEFLIYFQGNSAPDKSGLPSDRFSAERTGGSVSTLTIQRTQQEDSAVYLCASSLEQNQPQHFGDGTRLSIL.

V usage is TRBV4-1 and J usage is TRBJ2-7; 10 positions match TRBD2. Germline-derived CDR1 and CDR2 are MGHRA and YSYEKL. Trimming at V came to 2 bases and at J to 2 bases, leaving 3 bases not matched to a gene. The CDR3 contains 15 residues. CDR3: CASSQPGLAPYEQYF. In DNA, the CDR3 is TGCGCCAGCAGCCAACCGGGACTAGCGCCCTACGAGCAGTACTTC.

This clone has just a few counts. The chain is built from TRBV4-1 and TRBJ2-7, with D unclear. The CDR3 contains 14 residues. Deletions cut 4 bases from V and 3 bases from J, with 13 bases between. Germline lookup yields CDR1 MGHRA and CDR2 YSYEKL. In nucleotides, the CDR3 is TGCGCCAGCAGCCCCGAGTCCCTGGGCTACGAGCAGTACTTC. Amino acid sequence: CASSPESLGYEQYF.

The genes are TRBV7-9 and TRBJ2-5; D is unresolved. The ends were cut back, 1 base at V and 4 bases at J, with 16 bases in the middle. Germline assignment: CDR1 SEHNR and CDR2 FQNEAQ (reference sequence). The CDR3 sequence is 16 residues long. This CDR3 is CASSLVLSPIRETQYF. The CDR3 DNA is TGTGCCAGCAGCTTAGTCTTGAGCCCGATAAGAGAGACCCAGTACTTC.

The chain links TRBV10-3 to TRBJ2-7; perhaps TRBD2 as D (6 bases). The CDR3 totals 13 residues. Trimming took 2 bases from V and 8 from J, leaving 13 bases between them. The germline CDR1 and CDR2 sequences are ENHRY and SYGVKD. The DNA for the CDR3 is TGTGCCATCAGTGAGCCGACTAGTCACCAGCAGTACTTC. Protein: CAISEPTSHQQYF.

This clone was picked up one time. The genes are TRBV11-2 and TRBJ2-2; the match to TRBD2 covers 7 bases. Per the germline V gene, CDR1 is SGHAT and CDR2 is FQNNGV. The CDR3 consists of 15 residues. V lost 3 bases, J lost 3 bases, and 4 bases stayed unmatched. CDR3 nucleotides: TGTGCCAGCAGCTTTGCTAGCGGCCACACCGGGGAGCTGTTTTTT. It encodes CASSFASGHTGELFF.

The chain recombines TRBV18 with TRBJ2-1, with TRBD1 identical over 9 bases. The CDR3 runs to 14 residues. V gave up 6 bases and J gave up 5 bases; unmatched junction bases: 5. Germline assignment: CDR1 KGHSH and CDR2 LQKENI. The CDR3 loop is CASSPGQGHNEQFF. The CDR3 region has the DNA TGTGCCAGCTCCCCGGGACAGGGACACAATGAGCAGTTCTTC. The full variable domain, in which reference TRBV18 and TRBJ2-1 provide the parts outside the CDR3, is NAGVMQNPRHLVRRRGQEARLRCSPMKGHSHVYWYRQLPEEGLKFMVYLQKENIIDESGMPKERFSAEFPKEGPSILRIQQVVRGDSAAYFCASSPGQGHNEQFFGPGTRLTVL.

This chain joins TRBV4-1 and TRBJ2-3, with D tentatively TRBD1 or TRBD2 (5 bases each). CDR3 size: 15 residues. V was clipped by 3 bases and J by 3 bases, with 13 bases between them. Germline loops: CDR1 MGHRA, CDR2 YSYEKL. In nucleotides, the CDR3 is TGCGCCAGCAGCCAGACCGGGACCCATACAGATACGCAGTATTTT. It codes for CASSQTGTHTDTQYF.

The gene calls are TRBV6-5 and TRBJ1-4; TRBD1 agrees at 9 bases. Germline CDR1 MNHEY, CDR2 SVGAGI. The trim removed 4 bases at V and 6 bases at J, leaving 9 bases unmatched. The CDR3 totals 16 residues. The CDR3 nucleotides read TGTGCCAGCAGTTGGACAGGGGCCAGTGGGTATGAAAAACTGTTTTTT. Its protein is CASSWTGASGYEKLFF.

The V and J genes are TRBV5-5 and TRBJ2-7; D is possibly TRBD1 or TRBD2 (5 bases each). Trimming removed 3 bases at V and 2 bases at J, with 12 bases between. In germline, CDR1 is SGHKS, CDR2 YYEKEE (reference sequence). There are 14 residues in the CDR3. The CDR3 here is CASSSGQGPYEQYF. Written as DNA, the CDR3 is TGTGCCAGCAGCTCGGGGCAGGGACCCTACGAGCAGTACTTC.

The chain is built from TRBV30 and TRBJ2-6, with D possibly being TRBD1 (6 bases). The CDR3 is 16 residues long. The germline V and J ends were trimmed by 3 bases and 4 bases, with 16 bases remaining between them. CDR1 and CDR2 (germline): GTSNPN, SVGIG (reference sequence). The CDR3, as DNA: TGTGCCTGGAGCGTACCACAGGGAAACGGGGCCAACGTCCTGACTTTC. Translated: CAWSVPQGNGANVLTF.

J is TRBJ2-1 and V is TRBV11-2, with 9 bases matching TRBD2. Germline trimming cut 4 bases from V and 3 bases from J; bases unmatched to any gene: 13. CDR3 length: 18 amino acids. Germline V gives CDR1 SGHAT, CDR2 FQNNGV. The DNA of the CDR3 is TGTGCCAGCAGCTCCATTGAAGGCGGGAGGGCCTTCTACAATGAGCAGTTCTTC. Translated, it gives CASSSIEGGRAFYNEQFF.

This clone appeared a few times. The rearrangement uses TRBV19 and TRBJ2-1; 13 bases align to TRBD2. V dropped 4 bases and J dropped 4; count of bases not matched to a gene: 7. Germline assignment: CDR1 LNHDA and CDR2 SQIVND (reference sequence). This CDR3 is built from 17 residues. CDR3 residues: CASSTPPTSGRYNEQFF. CDR3 nucleotides: TGTGCCAGTAGTACGCCTCCGACTAGCGGGAGGTACAATGAGCAGTTCTTC.

The chain is built from TRBV5-5 and TRBJ2-5; TRBD1 agrees at 7 bases. The CDR3 runs 16 residues. J lost 1 base, V lost 3 bases, and 9 bases had no gene match. The germline gives CDR1 SGHKS, CDR2 YYEKEE (reference sequence). The CDR3 protein is CASSSFSGGLQETQYF. Written as DNA, the CDR3 is TGTGCCAGCAGCTCATTCTCAGGGGGTCTCCAAGAGACCCAGTACTTC. The full variable domain, rest sourced from reference TRBV5-5 and TRBJ2-5, is DAGVTQSPTHLIKTRGQQVTLRCSPISGHKSVSWYQQVLGQGPQFIFQYYEKEERGRGNFPDRFSARQFPNYSSELNVNALLLGDSALYLCASSSFSGGLQETQYFGPGTRLLVL.

The chain uses TRBV28 and TRBJ2-3, with D possibly being TRBD1 (5 bases). V was pared by 3 bases and J by 2 bases, with 18 bases between. CDR3 size: 17 residues. Germline loops: CDR1 MDHEN, CDR2 SYDVKM. CDR3 nucleotides: TGTGCCAGCAGTTTTGACGCAGGGTTTAAGGACACAGATACGCAGTATTTT. Translation gives CASSFDAGFKDTDTQYF.

The chain is built from TRBV5-4 and TRBJ2-5, with a possible D match to TRBD2 (6 bases). CDR3 size: 13 residues. V was trimmed by 2 bases and J by 5 bases, leaving 10 bases between them. The germline gives CDR1 SGHNT, CDR2 YYREEE (reference sequence). The CDR3: CASSFGGWETQYF. CDR3 DNA sequence: TGTGCCAGCAGCTTCGGGGGATGGGAGACCCAGTACTTC.

The chain combines TRBV29-1 with TRBJ2-2, with 9 bases fitting TRBD1. V shed 6 bases, J shed 6 bases, and the junction held 11 bases outside the gene matches. Germline V gene lookup returns CDR1 SQVTM and CDR2 ANQGSEA. The length of the CDR3 is 15 residues. CDR3 sequence: CSVIRQGGWAGELFF. The CDR3 DNA reads TGCAGCGTGATTCGACAGGGGGGTTGGGCCGGGGAGCTGTTTTTT.

The rearrangement joins TRBV18 to TRBJ2-1; 7 bases line up with TRBD2. CDR3 length: 17 residues. CDR1 and CDR2 (germline): KGHSH, LQKENI. With V trimmed by 3 bases and J by 6 bases, 14 bases remained unmatched. The CDR3 DNA is TGTGCCAGCTCACCCTTAGCGGGCCTATCCCTCCGCAATGAGCAGTTCTTC. It translates to CASSPLAGLSLRNEQFF.

The chain joins TRBV28 to TRBJ1-1; 8 bases are shared with TRBD1. The CDR3 length is 14 residues. Germline V CDR1 and CDR2: MDHEN, SYDVKM. V lost 2 bases and J lost 4; bases outside the gene matches: 3. CDR3 bases: TGTGCCAGCAGTTTAGGACAGGGCCGCACTGAAGCTTTCTTT. It yields the protein CASSLGQGRTEAFF.

A few counts support this clone. The chain couples TRBV7-3 to TRBJ1-2; 8 nucleotides match TRBD1. This CDR3 contains 17 residues. V lost 1 base, J lost 6 bases, and 13 bases stayed unmatched. The germline V gene has CDR1 SGHTA and CDR2 FQGTGA. This CDR3 is CASSLSRGQGRLNGYTF. The CDR3 bases are TGTGCCAGCAGCTTAAGCCGCGGACAGGGCAGGTTAAATGGCTACACCTTC.